This TCR beta chain was recorded in a study of blood T cell repertoires in COVID-19. Study context: In each case, the material was cDNA or gDNA derived from T cells, B-cell-depleted T cells, or PBMCs.

The CDR3 covers 13 residues. Per germline, CDR1 SGHDT and CDR2 YYEEEE. With V trimmed by 3 bases and J by 3 bases, 3 bases remained unmatched. The data were produced by immunoSEQ multiplex PCR, yet TCRdb's version contains in-frame clones alone and is incomplete. The table lists 100,000 to 150,000 clones, more than 75% of them singletons. The sequenced sample consisted of peripheral blood. This sequence was found in a human donor in a cohort sampled during active COVID-19. The chain is built from TRBV5-6 and TRBJ2-7, with 7 bases lining up with TRBD1. The CDR3 sequence: CASSYTGVYEQYF. As DNA, the CDR3 is TGTGCCAGCAGCTATACAGGGGTCTACGAGCAGTACTTC. Full variable domain (remainder filled in from reference TRBV5-6 and TRBJ2-7): DAGVTQSPTHLIKTRGQQVTLRCSPKSGHDTVSWYQQALGQGPQFIFQYYEEEERQRGNFPDRFSGHQFPNYSSELNVNALLLGDSALYLCASSYTGVYEQYFGPGTRLTVT.